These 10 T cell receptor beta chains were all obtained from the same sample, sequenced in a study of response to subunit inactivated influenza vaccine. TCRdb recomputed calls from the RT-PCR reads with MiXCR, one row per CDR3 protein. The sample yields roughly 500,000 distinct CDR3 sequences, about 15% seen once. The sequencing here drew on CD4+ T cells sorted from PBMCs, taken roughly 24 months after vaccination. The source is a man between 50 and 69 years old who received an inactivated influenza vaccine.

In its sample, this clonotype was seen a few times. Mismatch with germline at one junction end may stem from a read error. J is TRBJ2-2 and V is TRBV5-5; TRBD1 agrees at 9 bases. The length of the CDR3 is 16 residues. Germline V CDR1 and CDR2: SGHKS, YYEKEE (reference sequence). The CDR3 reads CASSPTGTGNSGELFF. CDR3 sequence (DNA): TGTGCCAGCAGCCCCACGGGGACAGGGAACAGCGGGGAGCTGTTTTTT.

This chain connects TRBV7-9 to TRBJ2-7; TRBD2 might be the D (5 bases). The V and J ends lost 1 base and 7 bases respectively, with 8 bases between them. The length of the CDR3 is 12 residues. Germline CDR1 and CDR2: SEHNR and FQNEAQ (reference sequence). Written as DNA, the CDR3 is TGTGCCAGCAGCTTAGGCACGGGGGAGCAGTACTTC. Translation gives CASSLGTGEQYF.

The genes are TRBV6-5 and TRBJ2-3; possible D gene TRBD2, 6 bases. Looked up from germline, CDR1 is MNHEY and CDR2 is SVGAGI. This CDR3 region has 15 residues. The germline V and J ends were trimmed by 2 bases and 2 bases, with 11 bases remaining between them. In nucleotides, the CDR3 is TGTGCCAGCAGTTACCCAGGGACTTCCACAGATACGCAGTATTTT. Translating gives CASSYPGTSTDTQYF.

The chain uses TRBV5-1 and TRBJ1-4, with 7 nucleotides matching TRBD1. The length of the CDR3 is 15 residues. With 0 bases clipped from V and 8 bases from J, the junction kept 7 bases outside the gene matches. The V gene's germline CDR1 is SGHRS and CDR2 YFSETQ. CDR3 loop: CASSLEGAGREKLFF. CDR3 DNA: TGCGCCAGCAGCTTGGAGGGGGCGGGCCGAGAAAAACTGTTTTTT.

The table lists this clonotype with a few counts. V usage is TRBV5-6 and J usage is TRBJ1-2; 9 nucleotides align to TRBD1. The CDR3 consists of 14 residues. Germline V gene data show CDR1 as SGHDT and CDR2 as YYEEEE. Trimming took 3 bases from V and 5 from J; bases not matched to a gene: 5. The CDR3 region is CASSWGQGAYGYTF. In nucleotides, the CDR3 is TGTGCCAGCAGCTGGGGACAGGGCGCGTATGGCTACACCTTC.

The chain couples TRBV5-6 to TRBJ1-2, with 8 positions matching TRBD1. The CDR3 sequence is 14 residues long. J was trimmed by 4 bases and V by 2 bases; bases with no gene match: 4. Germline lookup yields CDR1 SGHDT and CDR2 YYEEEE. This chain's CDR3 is CASSFQGASYGYTF. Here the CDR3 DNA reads TGTGCCAGCAGCTTCCAGGGGGCTAGCTATGGCTACACCTTC.

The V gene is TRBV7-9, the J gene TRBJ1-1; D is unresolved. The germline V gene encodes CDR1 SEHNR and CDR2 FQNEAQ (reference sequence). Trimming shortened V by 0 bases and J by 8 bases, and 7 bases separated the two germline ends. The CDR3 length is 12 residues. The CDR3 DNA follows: TGTGCCAGCAGCTTAGCCCGAAAAGAAGCTTTCTTT. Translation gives CASSLARKEAFF.

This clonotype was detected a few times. This chain's CDR3 is CASSPSRDTYNEQFF. CDR3 coding DNA: TGTGCCAGCAGCCCTAGTCGGGACACCTACAATGAGCAGTTCTTC. The rearrangement links TRBV7-2 to TRBJ2-1; the D gene is possibly TRBD1 (6 bases). This CDR3 spans 15 amino acids. Trimming pared 5 bases from V and 2 bases from J, leaving 13 bases between. Germline CDR1 reads SGHTA; CDR2 reads FQGNSA.

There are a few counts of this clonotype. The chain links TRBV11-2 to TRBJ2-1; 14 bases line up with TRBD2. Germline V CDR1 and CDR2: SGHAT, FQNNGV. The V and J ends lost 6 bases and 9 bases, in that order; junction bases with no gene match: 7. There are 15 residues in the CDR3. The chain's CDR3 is CASRPGLAGVGEQFF. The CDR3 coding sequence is TGTGCCAGCAGGCCGGGACTAGCGGGAGTCGGTGAGCAGTTCTTC.

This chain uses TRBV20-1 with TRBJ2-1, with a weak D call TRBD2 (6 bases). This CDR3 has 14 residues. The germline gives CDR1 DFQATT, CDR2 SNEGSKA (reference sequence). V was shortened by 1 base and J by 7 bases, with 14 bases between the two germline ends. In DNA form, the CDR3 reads TGCAGTGCTAGAGGGCTATCGGGAGTGAATGAGCAGTTCTTC. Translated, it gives CSARGLSGVNEQFF.